These 18 T cell receptor beta chains came from one sample sequenced in a study of blood T cell repertoires in COVID-19. Only in-frame clones appear in the TCRdb table, and some are missing; sequencing was by immunoSEQ multiplex PCR. The sample carries over 200,000 clones, 86% recorded once. Sequencing was done on a sample of peripheral blood. These receptors all stem from a young man who had recovered from COVID-19.

The chain couples TRBV12-5 to TRBJ2-7; D is uncertain. The germline V and J ends were trimmed by 1 base and 2 bases, with 6 bases remaining between them. Germline CDR1 is LGHNT and CDR2 is FRNRAP. This CDR3 contains 13 residues. CDR3 in amino acids: CASGLDAAYEQYF. As DNA, the CDR3 is TGTGCTAGTGGTTTGGACGCAGCCTACGAGCAGTACTTC.

This clone was seen more than once but under ten times. The chain links TRBV7-6 to TRBJ1-5, with D tentatively TRBD1 (6 bases). Deletions cut 1 base from V and 3 bases from J, with 19 bases between. Germline CDR1 SGHVS, CDR2 FNYEAQ. This CDR3 has 18 amino acids. CDR3 residues: CASSLVPGQGRNNQPQHF. In DNA, the CDR3 is TGTGCCAGCAGCTTAGTTCCTGGGCAGGGGCGTAACAATCAGCCCCAGCATTTT. The entire variable domain, with the rest obtained from reference TRBV7-6 and TRBJ1-5, is as follows: GAGVSQSPRYKVTKRGQDVALRCDPISGHVSLYWYRQALGQGPEFLTYFNYEAQQDKSGLPNDRFSAERPEGSISTLTIQRTEQRDSAMYRCASSLVPGQGRNNQPQHFGDGTRLSIL.

This chain connects TRBV4-1 to TRBJ2-3, with 7 bases fitting TRBD1. Per germline, CDR1 MGHRA and CDR2 YSYEKL. The CDR3 is 16 amino acids. The V gene end was trimmed by 4 bases and the J gene end by 1 base; junction bases not matched to a gene: 8. As DNA, the CDR3 is TGCGCCAGCAGCCGACAAACAGGGGAACGCACAGATACGCAGTATTTT. Translation gives CASSRQTGERTDTQYF.

The chain links TRBV6-2 or TRBV6-3 to TRBJ1-2; 8 positions agree with TRBD1. CDR1 MNHEY and CDR2 SVGEGT come from the germline V gene. With V trimmed by 5 bases and J by 2 bases, 1 base remained unmatched. CDR3 length equals 13 residues. CDR3 bases: TGTGCCAGCAGTCGGACAGGGAACTATGGCTACACCTTC. It encodes CASSRTGNYGYTF.

V is TRBV19 and J is TRBJ1-2; no reliable D call. Germline assignment: CDR1 LNHDA and CDR2 SQIVND (reference sequence). V lost 4 bases and J 1 base, leaving 10 bases between the germline ends. The CDR3 covers 14 residues. The CDR3 region is CASSSNSFNYGYTF. The CDR3 nucleotides are TGTGCCAGTAGTAGTAACTCGTTTAACTATGGCTACACCTTC.

DNA of the CDR3: TGCAGCGTTGGTGGACAGACTCTCTATGGCTACACCTTC. It yields the protein CSVGGQTLYGYTF. The V call is TRBV29-1, the J call TRBJ1-2, with D maybe TRBD1 (6 bases). The V gene's germline CDR1 is SQVTM and CDR2 ANQGSEA. The CDR3 extends over 13 amino acids. The ends were cut back, 4 bases at V and 4 bases at J, with 13 bases in the middle.

The chain uses TRBV5-1 and TRBJ2-3; 8 nucleotides line up with TRBD2. The length of the CDR3 is 15 residues. Germline CDR1 is SGHRS and CDR2 is YFSETQ. V shed 2 bases, J shed 10 bases, and the junction held 12 bases outside the gene matches. CDR3 sequence: CASSFERGPVKAQYF. CDR3 DNA sequence: TGCGCCAGCAGCTTTGAGCGGGGGCCGGTGAAAGCGCAGTATTTT.

The chain has TRBV27 and TRBJ2-1; the match to TRBD2 covers 7 bases. V lost 3 bases, J lost 0 bases, and 2 bases stayed unmatched. Per germline, CDR1 MNHEY and CDR2 SMNVEV (reference sequence). The CDR3 totals 15 residues. The CDR3 spells CASSLGGFSYNEQFF. CDR3 in DNA: TGTGCCAGCAGTTTGGGGGGGTTCTCCTACAATGAGCAGTTCTTC.

The chain couples TRBV5-1 to TRBJ2-3, with 8 bases identical to TRBD2. The V gene's germline CDR1 is SGHRS and CDR2 YFSETQ. Trimming at V came to 3 bases and at J to 3 bases, leaving 12 bases not matched to a gene. The CDR3 totals 17 residues. CDR3 sequence: CASSSFGTAGETDTQYF. DNA for the CDR3: TGCGCCAGCAGCTCCTTCGGTACAGCGGGGGAAACAGATACGCAGTATTTT.

The chain is built from TRBV5-6 and TRBJ2-5; D is perhaps TRBD1 (5 bases). The V gene lost 0 bases and the J gene lost 1 base, with 7 bases spanning the gap. In germline, CDR1 is SGHDT, CDR2 YYEEEE. The CDR3 is made up of 14 amino acids. CDR3 bases: TGTGCCAGCAGCTTGGTACAGGCCCAAGAGACCCAGTACTTC. Translation: CASSLVQAQETQYF.

This chain uses TRBV7-2 with TRBJ2-3, with a weak D call TRBD1 (5 bases). The CDR3 is 16 residues long. The germline gives CDR1 SGHTA, CDR2 FQGNSA. Trimming took 0 bases from V and 4 from J, leaving 14 bases between them. The CDR3 loop reads CASSLASGRESDTQYF. The CDR3, as DNA: TGTGCCAGCAGCTTAGCGTCGGGCAGGGAATCAGATACGCAGTATTTT.

V gene TRBV6-5 combines with J gene TRBJ2-2; tentative D call: TRBD2 (6 bases). Germline values: CDR1 MNHEY, CDR2 SVGAGI. The V end was cut by 5 bases, the J end by 6 bases, with 13 bases between. The CDR3 is made up of 14 amino acids. The CDR3 protein is CASSIGGLAGELFF. The CDR3, as DNA: TGTGCCAGCAGTATTGGGGGGTTGGCCGGGGAGCTGTTTTTT.

This clone has just one count. The chain couples TRBV24-1 to TRBJ2-3; 9 nucleotides match TRBD1. With 9 bases clipped from V and 4 bases from J, the junction kept 13 bases outside the gene matches. CDR3 length equals 16 residues. The V gene's germline CDR1 is KGHDR and CDR2 SFDVKD. In DNA form, the CDR3 reads TGTGCCACCGAAAATACTGCGGGACAGGGACCAGATACGCAGTATTTT. Translating it yields CATENTAGQGPDTQYF.

The J gene is TRBJ2-2, the V gene TRBV24-1; D unresolved. The CDR3 totals 13 residues. The V end lost 9 bases, the J end lost 1 base, and 8 bases lay between the germline ends. Germline values: CDR1 KGHDR, CDR2 SFDVKD. The chain's CDR3 is CATRIGNTGELFF. The CDR3 coding sequence is TGTGCCACCCGCATCGGGAACACCGGGGAGCTGTTTTTT.

The chain combines TRBV14 with TRBJ1-6; D not certain. Trimming took off 4 bases at V and 3 bases at J, with 10 bases between the two ends. CDR1 and CDR2 (germline): SGHDN, FVKESK. The CDR3 contains 15 residues. The CDR3: CASSPFGGYNSPLHF. The CDR3 DNA reads TGTGCCAGCAGCCCCTTTGGCGGCTATAATTCACCCCTCCACTTT.

This rearrangement joins TRBV5-1 to TRBJ1-1, with TRBD1 identical over 9 bases. With V trimmed by 2 bases and J by 4 bases, 6 bases remained unmatched. The CDR3 length is 15 residues. Germline V gene data show CDR1 as SGHRS and CDR2 as YFSETQ. CDR3 loop: CASSLLGQGATEAFF. The CDR3, as DNA: TGCGCCAGCAGCTTACTGGGACAGGGAGCCACTGAAGCTTTCTTT.

This clone was recorded only once. The rearrangement uses TRBV11-2 and TRBJ2-5; 11 bases are shared with TRBD2. The CDR3 loop spans 13 amino acids. V dropped 10 bases and J dropped 3; count of bases not matched to a gene: 4. Looked up from germline, CDR1 is SGHAT and CDR2 is FQNNGV. Here the CDR3 DNA reads TGTGCCATCAAGACTAGCGGGGAAGAGACCCAGTACTTC. Translation gives CAIKTSGEETQYF.

The chain has TRBV4-1 and TRBJ2-7; 10 positions match TRBD1. The CDR3 contains 14 residues. V lost 6 bases and J lost 6; bases outside the gene matches: 8. In germline, CDR1 is MGHRA, CDR2 YSYEKL. CDR3 nucleotides: TGCGCCAGCAGGAAACCGGGACAGGGGTCCGAGCAGTACTTC. Amino acid sequence: CASRKPGQGSEQYF.